This T cell receptor (beta chain) was captured by sequencing in a study of shared clonotypes between healthy human individuals. Study findings and constraints: Sampling involved blood alone; tissue repertoires likely differ.

Replicate PCRs run on sorted subsets employed approximately 0.2 ug DNA, 25,000 to 35,000 T cell genomes. Authors' methods: Junction-only immunoSEQ data arrived without quality scores, meaning filtering differed. The table came from immunoSEQ multiplex PCR; TCRdb's copy has only in-frame clones and leaves some out. The DNA was the basis for D and trimming; V, J and clone size are from that table. The repertoire includes approximately 1.5 million clones, 98% of them detected once, and roughly 0.35% sits in the top ten. Notes on this clone: What it recognizes is unknown.

It was into CD45RA+ naive and CD45RA-negative memory subsets that the CD4+ cells were split. The V gene lost 0 bases and the J gene lost 5 bases, with 16 bases spanning the gap. This CDR3 is built from 16 residues. Germline CDR1 and CDR2: GTSNPN and SVGIG (reference sequence). The receptor's source is a man aged 30 to 39 in good health. The chain has TRBV30 and TRBJ2-2; D is perhaps TRBD2 (5 bases). Sequencing used naive CD4+ T cells sorted from blood. Subset here: CD45RA+ positively selected. The CDR3 protein is CAWSVLQTGKTGELFF. As DNA, the CDR3 is TGTGCCTGGAGTGTACTTCAGACGGGAAAGACCGGGGAGCTGTTTTTT.